A selection of T cell receptor beta chains follows, all from one sample in a study of blood T cell repertoires in COVID-19. Generated by immunoSEQ multiplex PCR, the TCRdb table keeps only in-frame clones and is missing some. This sample has some 13,000 clones; 80% to 90% occur once, and the top ten carry less than 3.5%. Material for sequencing was peripheral blood. These receptors all come from a human donor in a cohort sampled during active COVID-19. The CDR3 runs from the conserved cysteine through the conserved F or W. The D gene is left open where the match is weak. Clone size is not always given. Where it is, it says once, few, many or a class for expanded clones.

v_gene: TRBV7-3; d_gene: TRBD2; j_gene: TRBJ2-2; abundance: .; CDR3aa: CASSSRASGIGELFF; CDR3nt: TGTGCCAGCAGCTCTCGGGCTAGCGGGATTGGGGAGCTGTTTTTT
v_gene: TRBV7-6; d_gene: TRBD1; j_gene: TRBJ1-5; abundance: few; CDR3aa: CASSLGPYRGGNQPQHF; CDR3nt: TGTGCCAGCAGCTTAGGGCCCTACAGGGGGGGCAATCAGCCCCAGCATTTT
v_gene: TRBV9; d_gene: .; j_gene: TRBJ2-1; abundance: .; CDR3aa: CASSPRGPTITHGNEQFF; CDR3nt: TGTGCCAGCAGCCCACGAGGGCCGACTATTACCCACGGCAATGAGCAGTTCTTC
v_gene: TRBV6-6; d_gene: TRBD1; j_gene: TRBJ1-5; abundance: .; CDR3aa: CASSYSTGTSNQPQHF; CDR3nt: TGTGCCAGCAGTTACTCGACAGGGACGAGCAATCAGCCCCAGCATTTT
v_gene: TRBV30; d_gene: TRBD1; j_gene: TRBJ2-6; abundance: .; CDR3aa: CAWTRPGTVSGANVLTF; CDR3nt: TGTGCCTGGACTCGTCCCGGGACAGTCTCTGGGGCCAACGTCCTGACTTTC
v_gene: TRBV6-4; d_gene: TRBD2; j_gene: TRBJ2-1; abundance: .; CDR3aa: CASSDSRWTSACEQFF; CDR3nt: TGTGCCAGCAGTGACTCGAGGTGGACTAGCGCTTGTGAGCAGTTCTTC
v_gene: TRBV29-1; d_gene: .; j_gene: TRBJ2-1; abundance: few; CDR3aa: CSVGDTQQFF; CDR3nt: TGCAGCGTTGGTGACACACAGCAGTTCTTC
v_gene: TRBV6-2/TRBV6-3; d_gene: .; j_gene: TRBJ2-1; abundance: .; CDR3aa: CASSYPRSGTPFYNEQFF; CDR3nt: TGTGCCAGCAGTTACCCCCGCTCGGGGACACCTTTCTACAATGAGCAGTTCTTC
v_gene: TRBV3-1/TRBV3-2; d_gene: .; j_gene: TRBJ2-7; abundance: .; CDR3aa: CASSQGPYEQYF; CDR3nt: TGTGCCAGCAGCCAAGGGCCCTACGAGCAGTACTTC
v_gene: TRBV29-1; d_gene: TRBD1; j_gene: TRBJ2-5; abundance: once; CDR3aa: CSVEDLRTGIQETQYF; CDR3nt: TGCAGCGTTGAAGATCTTAGGACAGGGATACAAGAGACCCAGTACTTC
v_gene: TRBV18; d_gene: TRBD1; j_gene: TRBJ2-2; abundance: once; CDR3aa: CASSPGTGVNTGELFF; CDR3nt: TGTGCCAGCTCACCCGGGACAGGGGTGAACACCGGGGAGCTGTTTTTT
v_gene: TRBV7-2; d_gene: .; j_gene: TRBJ1-1; abundance: .; CDR3aa: CASSQGLGTEAFF; CDR3nt: TGTGCCAGCAGCCAGGGATTGGGCACTGAAGCTTTCTTT
v_gene: TRBV2; d_gene: TRBD1; j_gene: TRBJ1-4; abundance: .; CDR3aa: CASRGGALF; CDR3nt: TGTGCCAGTCGAGGGGGCGCTTTATTT
v_gene: TRBV24-1; d_gene: TRBD2; j_gene: TRBJ2-1; abundance: .; CDR3aa: CATSGTRSYNEQFF; CDR3nt: TGTGCCACCTCAGGGACTAGGAGCTACAATGAGCAGTTCTTC
v_gene: TRBV2; d_gene: TRBD2; j_gene: TRBJ2-7; abundance: .; CDR3aa: CASRLGNSGRINEQYF; CDR3nt: TGTGCCAGCAGACTGGGAAATAGCGGGAGGATAAACGAGCAGTACTTC
v_gene: TRBV2; d_gene: .; j_gene: TRBJ2-1; abundance: .; CDR3aa: CASSFPTGTLSSYNEQFF; CDR3nt: TGTGCCAGCAGCTTCCCGACCGGGACACTGAGCTCCTACAATGAGCAGTTCTTC
v_gene: TRBV6-2/TRBV6-3; d_gene: .; j_gene: TRBJ2-5; abundance: .; CDR3aa: CASSYARDRRRETQYF; CDR3nt: TGTGCCAGCAGTTACGCCCGAGACAGAAGACGGGAGACCCAGTACTTC
v_gene: TRBV7-2; d_gene: .; j_gene: TRBJ2-5; abundance: .; CDR3aa: CASSLGEPKTQYF; CDR3nt: TGTGCCAGCAGCTTAGGAGAACCGAAGACCCAGTACTTC
v_gene: TRBV3-1/TRBV3-2; d_gene: .; j_gene: TRBJ2-2; abundance: .; CDR3aa: CASSQDHPGWANTGELFF; CDR3nt: TGTGCCAGCAGCCAAGATCACCCGGGATGGGCGAACACCGGGGAGCTGTTTTTT
v_gene: TRBV11-2; d_gene: .; j_gene: TRBJ2-2; abundance: .; CDR3aa: CASSPPGNTGELFF; CDR3nt: TGTGCCAGCAGCCCCCCGGGGAACACCGGGGAGCTGTTTTTT
v_gene: TRBV2; d_gene: TRBD2; j_gene: TRBJ2-1; abundance: .; CDR3aa: CASRFSGGPYNEQFF; CDR3nt: TGTGCCAGCAGGTTTAGCGGGGGCCCATACAATGAGCAGTTCTTC
v_gene: TRBV15; d_gene: .; j_gene: TRBJ2-5; abundance: .; CDR3aa: CATSRDRGETQYF; CDR3nt: TGTGCCACCAGCAGAGATCGGGGAGAGACCCAGTACTTC
v_gene: TRBV5-4; d_gene: .; j_gene: TRBJ1-2; abundance: .; CDR3aa: CASSSLTVSINYGYTF; CDR3nt: TGTGCCAGCAGCTCCCTAACCGTAAGTATAAACTATGGCTACACCTTC
v_gene: TRBV25-1; d_gene: .; j_gene: TRBJ2-7; abundance: medium-sized; CDR3aa: CASSGTGSSYEQYF; CDR3nt: TGTGCCAGCAGTGGTACAGGGAGCTCCTACGAGCAGTACTTC
v_gene: TRBV6-2/TRBV6-3; d_gene: TRBD2; j_gene: TRBJ2-3; abundance: .; CDR3aa: CASSYGREGRTDTQYF; CDR3nt: TGTGCCAGCAGTTACGGTCGGGAGGGCCGAACAGATACGCAGTATTTT
v_gene: TRBV6-5; d_gene: TRBD2; j_gene: TRBJ2-7; abundance: .; CDR3aa: CASSYSIGRENEQYF; CDR3nt: TGTGCCAGCAGTTACTCGATAGGGAGGGAGAACGAGCAGTACTTC
v_gene: TRBV3-1/TRBV3-2; d_gene: TRBD1; j_gene: TRBJ2-7; abundance: .; CDR3aa: CASSQWDRSYEQYF; CDR3nt: TGTGCCAGCAGCCAATGGGACAGATCCTACGAGCAGTACTTC
v_gene: TRBV27; d_gene: TRBD2; j_gene: TRBJ2-5; abundance: .; CDR3aa: CASSLLRAGGDQETQYF; CDR3nt: TGTGCCAGCAGTTTACTACGGGCGGGAGGGGACCAAGAGACCCAGTACTTC
v_gene: TRBV5-1; d_gene: TRBD2; j_gene: TRBJ2-7; abundance: .; CDR3aa: CASSLLAGEGEQYF; CDR3nt: TGCGCCAGCAGCTTGCTAGCGGGAGAAGGCGAGCAGTACTTC
v_gene: TRBV19; d_gene: TRBD1; j_gene: TRBJ2-7; abundance: .; CDR3aa: CASSILAVSGTGHLPYEQYF; CDR3nt: TGTGCCAGTAGTATTCTAGCAGTCTCCGGGACAGGCCACCTACCCTACGAGCAGTACTTC
v_gene: TRBV27; d_gene: .; j_gene: TRBJ1-5; abundance: .; CDR3aa: CASSFTENNQPQHF; CDR3nt: TGTGCCAGCAGTTTTACAGAAAACAATCAGCCCCAGCATTTT
v_gene: TRBV20-1; d_gene: .; j_gene: TRBJ1-4; abundance: .; CDR3aa: CSAPQGEKLFF; CDR3nt: TGCAGTGCTCCACAGGGTGAAAAACTGTTTTTT
v_gene: TRBV30; d_gene: TRBD1; j_gene: TRBJ1-1; abundance: once; CDR3aa: CAWSPQGYTEAFF; CDR3nt: TGTGCCTGGAGTCCACAGGGGTACACTGAAGCTTTCTTT
v_gene: TRBV19; d_gene: TRBD2; j_gene: TRBJ2-1; abundance: .; CDR3aa: CASSGTSGSNEQFF; CDR3nt: TGTGCCAGTAGTGGGACTAGCGGGAGCAATGAGCAGTTCTTC
v_gene: TRBV7-6; d_gene: .; j_gene: TRBJ1-6; abundance: .; CDR3aa: CASSTVGGSPLHF; CDR3nt: TGTGCCAGCAGCACCGTGGGGGGTTCACCCCTCCACTTT
v_gene: TRBV6-2/TRBV6-3; d_gene: .; j_gene: TRBJ2-1; abundance: .; CDR3aa: CASSDHSGYNEQFF; CDR3nt: TGTGCCAGCAGTGACCACAGCGGGTACAATGAGCAGTTCTTC
v_gene: TRBV7-9; d_gene: .; j_gene: TRBJ1-2; abundance: .; CDR3aa: CASSSTEYYTF; CDR3nt: TGTGCCAGCAGCTCTACCGAATACTACACCTTC
v_gene: TRBV5-1; d_gene: .; j_gene: TRBJ2-5; abundance: .; CDR3aa: CASRRRGYQETQYF; CDR3nt: TGCGCCAGCAGGCGCCGCGGCTATCAAGAGACCCAGTACTTC
v_gene: TRBV6-5; d_gene: .; j_gene: TRBJ2-5; abundance: .; CDR3aa: CASRREAGGGETQYF; CDR3nt: TGTGCCAGCAGGAGGGAGGCAGGGGGTGGGGAGACCCAGTACTTC
v_gene: TRBV18; d_gene: TRBD1; j_gene: TRBJ2-6; abundance: .; CDR3aa: CASSPPGQAISGANVLTF; CDR3nt: TGTGCCAGCTCACCGCCCGGACAGGCGATTTCTGGGGCCAACGTCCTGACTTTC
v_gene: TRBV5-5; d_gene: TRBD1; j_gene: TRBJ2-3; abundance: .; CDR3aa: CASSLTGTVGTDTQYF; CDR3nt: TGTGCCAGCAGCTTGACCGGGACAGTGGGGACAGATACGCAGTATTTT
v_gene: TRBV7-9; d_gene: .; j_gene: TRBJ1-5; abundance: .; CDR3aa: CASSLGPAGTQHF; CDR3nt: TGTGCCAGCAGCCTAGGACCCGCCGGGACCCAGCATTTT
v_gene: TRBV5-4; d_gene: .; j_gene: TRBJ1-3; abundance: .; CDR3aa: CASSSQDSGNTIYF; CDR3nt: TGTGCCAGCAGCTCGCAGGACTCTGGAAACACCATATATTTT
v_gene: TRBV5-1; d_gene: TRBD2; j_gene: TRBJ2-2; abundance: .; CDR3aa: CASSSGLAVAGELFF; CDR3nt: TGCGCCAGCAGCTCGGGACTAGCAGTGGCCGGGGAGCTGTTTTTT
v_gene: TRBV7-2; d_gene: .; j_gene: TRBJ1-3; abundance: .; CDR3aa: CASSPSVSGNTIYF; CDR3nt: TGTGCCAGCAGCCCTTCGGTCTCTGGAAACACCATATATTTT
v_gene: TRBV19; d_gene: TRBD2; j_gene: TRBJ2-1; abundance: .; CDR3aa: CASSFASGGIEQFF; CDR3nt: TGTGCCAGTAGTTTCGCTAGCGGGGGTATTGAGCAGTTCTTC
v_gene: TRBV27; d_gene: .; j_gene: TRBJ1-4; abundance: .; CDR3aa: CASKSQVAYATNEKLFF; CDR3nt: TGTGCCAGCAAGTCCCAGGTCGCCTATGCAACTAATGAAAAACTGTTTTTT
v_gene: TRBV19; d_gene: .; j_gene: TRBJ1-1; abundance: .; CDR3aa: CASQTTGLGNTEAFF; CDR3nt: TGTGCCAGCCAGACTACAGGGCTTGGGAACACTGAAGCTTTCTTT
v_gene: TRBV6-5; d_gene: .; j_gene: TRBJ1-1; abundance: .; CDR3aa: CASRPGLTVTEAFF; CDR3nt: TGTGCCAGCAGACCGGGACTGACCGTCACTGAAGCTTTCTTT
v_gene: TRBV5-1; d_gene: .; j_gene: TRBJ1-1; abundance: .; CDR3aa: CASTLGQMNTEAFF; CDR3nt: TGCGCCAGCACCCTGGGACAAATGAACACTGAAGCTTTCTTT
v_gene: TRBV27; d_gene: .; j_gene: TRBJ2-7; abundance: .; CDR3aa: CASSSAHGVGYEQYF; CDR3nt: TGTGCCAGCAGTTCAGCGCACGGCGTTGGCTACGAGCAGTACTTC
v_gene: TRBV18; d_gene: TRBD1; j_gene: TRBJ2-5; abundance: .; CDR3aa: CASSPGQGIETQYF; CDR3nt: TGTGCCAGCTCACCCGGACAGGGGATAGAGACCCAGTACTTC
v_gene: TRBV11-3; d_gene: TRBD1; j_gene: TRBJ2-1; abundance: .; CDR3aa: CASSASQGATTNEQFF; CDR3nt: TGTGCCAGCAGCGCCAGTCAGGGGGCCACAACAAATGAGCAGTTCTTC